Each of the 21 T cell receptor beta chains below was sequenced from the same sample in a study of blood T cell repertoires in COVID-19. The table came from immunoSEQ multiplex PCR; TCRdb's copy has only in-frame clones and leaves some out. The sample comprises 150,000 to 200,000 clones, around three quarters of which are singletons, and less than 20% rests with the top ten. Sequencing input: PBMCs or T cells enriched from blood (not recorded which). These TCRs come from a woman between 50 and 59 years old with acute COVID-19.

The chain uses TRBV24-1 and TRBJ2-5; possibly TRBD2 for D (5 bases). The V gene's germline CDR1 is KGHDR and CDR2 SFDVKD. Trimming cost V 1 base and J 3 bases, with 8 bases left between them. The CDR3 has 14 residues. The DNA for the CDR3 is TGTGCCACCAGTGATTTTCCAGCGGAAGAGACCCAGTACTTC. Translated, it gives CATSDFPAEETQYF.

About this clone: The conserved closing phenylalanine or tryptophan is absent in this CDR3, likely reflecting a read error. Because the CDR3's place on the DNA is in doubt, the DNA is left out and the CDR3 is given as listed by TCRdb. CDR3 sequence: CASSGLSPELEL. V gene TRBV12-3 or TRBV12-4 combines with J gene TRBJ2-7; no DNA check was done on the table's D call, TRBD1. 12 amino acids form the CDR3, both terminal residues included.

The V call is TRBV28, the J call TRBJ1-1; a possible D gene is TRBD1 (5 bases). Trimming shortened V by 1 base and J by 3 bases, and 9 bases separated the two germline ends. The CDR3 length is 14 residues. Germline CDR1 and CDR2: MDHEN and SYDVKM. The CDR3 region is CASSLSGPYTEAFF. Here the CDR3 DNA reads TGTGCCAGCAGTTTATCAGGGCCCTACACTGAAGCTTTCTTT.

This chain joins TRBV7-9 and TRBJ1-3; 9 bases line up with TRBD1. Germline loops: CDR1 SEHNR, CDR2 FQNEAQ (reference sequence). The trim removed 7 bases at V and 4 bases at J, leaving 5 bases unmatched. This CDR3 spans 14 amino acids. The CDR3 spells CASTTDRGGNTIYF. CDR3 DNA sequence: TGTGCCAGCACCACAGACAGGGGGGGAAACACCATATATTTT.

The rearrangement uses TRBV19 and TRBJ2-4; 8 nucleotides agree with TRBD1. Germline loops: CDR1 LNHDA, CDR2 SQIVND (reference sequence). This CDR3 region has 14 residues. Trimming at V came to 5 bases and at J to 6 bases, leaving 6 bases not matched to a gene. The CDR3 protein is CASSPTGGGNIQYF. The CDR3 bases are TGTGCCAGTAGTCCCACAGGGGGAGGAAACATTCAGTACTTC.

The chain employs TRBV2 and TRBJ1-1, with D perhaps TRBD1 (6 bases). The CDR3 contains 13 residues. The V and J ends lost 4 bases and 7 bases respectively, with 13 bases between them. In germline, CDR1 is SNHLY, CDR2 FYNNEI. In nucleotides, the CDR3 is TGTGCCAGCAGTGGGCAGGGGTTCGGTGAAGCTTTCTTT. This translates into CASSGQGFGEAFF.

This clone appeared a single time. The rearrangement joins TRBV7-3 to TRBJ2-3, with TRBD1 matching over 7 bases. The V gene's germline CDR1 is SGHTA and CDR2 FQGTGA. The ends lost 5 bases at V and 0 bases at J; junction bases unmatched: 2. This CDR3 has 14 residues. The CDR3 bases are TGTGCCAGCAGCGAACAGGGGAGCACAGATACGCAGTATTTT. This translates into CASSEQGSTDTQYF.

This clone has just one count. This CDR3 reads CASSPLAAGGRDTQYF. Written as DNA, the CDR3 is TGTGCCAGCAGCCCCCTCGCTGCGGGGGGGAGGGATACGCAGTATTTT. The chain combines TRBV7-9 with TRBJ2-3; 9 bases match TRBD2. The CDR3 is 16 residues long. The V and J ends lost 5 bases and 6 bases, in that order; junction bases with no gene match: 12. Germline V gene sequence: CDR1 SEHNR, CDR2 FQNEAQ (reference sequence).

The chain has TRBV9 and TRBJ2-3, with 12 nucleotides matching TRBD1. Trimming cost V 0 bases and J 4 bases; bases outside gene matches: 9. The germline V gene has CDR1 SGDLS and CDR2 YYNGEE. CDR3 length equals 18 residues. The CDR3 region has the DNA TGTGCCAGCAGCGTAGGGCGACTGGGACAGGGGGCGGCAGATACGCAGTATTTT. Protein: CASSVGRLGQGAADTQYF.

The CDR3 sequence is CAWSRETGNEKLFF. The CDR3 DNA reads as TGTGCCTGGAGTCGGGAGACGGGGAATGAAAAACTGTTTTTT. The genes are TRBV30 and TRBJ1-4; no definite D call. The CDR3 sequence is 14 residues long. Germline V gene sequence: CDR1 GTSNPN, CDR2 SVGIG (reference sequence). V lost 2 bases and J lost 5, with 12 bases in between.

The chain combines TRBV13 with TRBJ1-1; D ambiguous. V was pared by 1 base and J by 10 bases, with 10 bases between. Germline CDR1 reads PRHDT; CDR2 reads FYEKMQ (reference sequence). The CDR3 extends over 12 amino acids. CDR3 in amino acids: CASSLDGVIAFF. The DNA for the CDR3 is TGTGCCAGCAGCTTAGACGGGGTAATAGCTTTCTTT.

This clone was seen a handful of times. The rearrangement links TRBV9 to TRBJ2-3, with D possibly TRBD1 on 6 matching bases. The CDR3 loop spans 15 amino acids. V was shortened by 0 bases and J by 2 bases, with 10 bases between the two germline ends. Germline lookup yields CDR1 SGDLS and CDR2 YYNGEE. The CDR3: CASSVGGGTTDTQYF. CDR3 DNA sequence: TGTGCCAGCAGCGTAGGAGGGGGAACCACAGATACGCAGTATTTT.

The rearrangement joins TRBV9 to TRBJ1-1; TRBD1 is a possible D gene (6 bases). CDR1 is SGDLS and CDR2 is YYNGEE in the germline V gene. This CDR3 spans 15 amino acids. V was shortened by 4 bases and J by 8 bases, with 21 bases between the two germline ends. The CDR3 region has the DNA TGTGCCAGCAGCTTCCAGGACAGTTATGGGTCGGAAGCTTTCTTT. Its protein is CASSFQDSYGSEAFF.

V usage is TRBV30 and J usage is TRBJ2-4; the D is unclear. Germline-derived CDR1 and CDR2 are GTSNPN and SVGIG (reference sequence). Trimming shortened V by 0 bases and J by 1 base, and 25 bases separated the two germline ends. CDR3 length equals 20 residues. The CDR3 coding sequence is TGTGCCTGGAGTGTATTTGGGCAGAACCTCTCCGCCTGGGCCAAAAACATTCAGTACTTC. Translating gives CAWSVFGQNLSAWAKNIQYF.

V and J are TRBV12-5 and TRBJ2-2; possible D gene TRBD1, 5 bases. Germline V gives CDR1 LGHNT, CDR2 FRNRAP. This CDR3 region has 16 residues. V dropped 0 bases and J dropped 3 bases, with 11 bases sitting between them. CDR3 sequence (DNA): TGTGCTAGTGGTTTGGTACAGGTGGGGTACACCGGGGAGCTGTTTTTT. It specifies CASGLVQVGYTGELFF.

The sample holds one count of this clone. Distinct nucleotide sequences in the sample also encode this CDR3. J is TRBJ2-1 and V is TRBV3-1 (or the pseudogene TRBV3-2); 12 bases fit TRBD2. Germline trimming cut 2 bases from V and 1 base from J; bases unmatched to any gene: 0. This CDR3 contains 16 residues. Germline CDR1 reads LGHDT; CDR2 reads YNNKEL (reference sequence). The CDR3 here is CASSQLAGGSYNEQFF. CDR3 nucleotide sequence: TGTGCCAGCAGCCAACTAGCGGGGGGGTCCTACAATGAGCAGTTCTTC.

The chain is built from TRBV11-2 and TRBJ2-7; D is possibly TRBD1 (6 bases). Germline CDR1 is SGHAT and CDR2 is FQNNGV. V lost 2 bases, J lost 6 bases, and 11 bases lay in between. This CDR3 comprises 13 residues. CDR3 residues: CASSLQGPSEQYV. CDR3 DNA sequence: TGTGCCAGCAGCTTACAGGGGCCGTCCGAGCAGTACGTC.

CDR3 nucleotide sequence: TGTGCCAGCTCACCGACAGAGACCTACGAGCAGTACGTC. Protein sequence: CASSPTETYEQYV. The J gene is TRBJ2-7, the V gene TRBV18, with D maybe TRBD1 (5 bases). The CDR3 length is 13 residues. V lost 3 bases, J lost 2 bases, and 8 bases lay in between. The germline V gene has CDR1 KGHSH and CDR2 LQKENI.

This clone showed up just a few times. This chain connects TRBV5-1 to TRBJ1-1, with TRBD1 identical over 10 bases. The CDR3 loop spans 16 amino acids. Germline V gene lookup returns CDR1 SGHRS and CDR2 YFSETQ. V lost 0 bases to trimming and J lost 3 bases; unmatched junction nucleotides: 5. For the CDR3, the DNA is TGCGCCAGCAGCTTGGACCCGGGACAGGGGTACACTGAAGCTTTCTTT. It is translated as CASSLDPGQGYTEAFF.

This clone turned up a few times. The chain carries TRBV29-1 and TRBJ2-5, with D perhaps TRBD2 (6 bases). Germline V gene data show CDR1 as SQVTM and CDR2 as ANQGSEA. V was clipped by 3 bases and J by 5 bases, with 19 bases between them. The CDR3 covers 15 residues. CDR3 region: CSVEGELAGSETQYF. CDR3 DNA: TGCAGCGTTGAGGGGGAATTGGCGGGGTCGGAGACCCAGTACTTC. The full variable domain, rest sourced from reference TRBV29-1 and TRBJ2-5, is SAVISQKPSRDICQRGTSLTIQCQVDSQVTMMFWYRQQPGQSLTLIATANQGSEATYESGFVIDKFPISRPNLTFSTLTVSNMSPEDSSIYLCSVEGELAGSETQYFGPGTRLLVL.

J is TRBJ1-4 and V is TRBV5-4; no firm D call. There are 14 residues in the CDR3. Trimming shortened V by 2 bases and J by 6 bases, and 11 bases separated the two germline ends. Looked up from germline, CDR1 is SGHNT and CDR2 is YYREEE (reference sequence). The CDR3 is CASSLHIGDEKLFF. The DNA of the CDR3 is TGTGCCAGCAGCTTACACATCGGGGATGAAAAACTGTTTTTT.